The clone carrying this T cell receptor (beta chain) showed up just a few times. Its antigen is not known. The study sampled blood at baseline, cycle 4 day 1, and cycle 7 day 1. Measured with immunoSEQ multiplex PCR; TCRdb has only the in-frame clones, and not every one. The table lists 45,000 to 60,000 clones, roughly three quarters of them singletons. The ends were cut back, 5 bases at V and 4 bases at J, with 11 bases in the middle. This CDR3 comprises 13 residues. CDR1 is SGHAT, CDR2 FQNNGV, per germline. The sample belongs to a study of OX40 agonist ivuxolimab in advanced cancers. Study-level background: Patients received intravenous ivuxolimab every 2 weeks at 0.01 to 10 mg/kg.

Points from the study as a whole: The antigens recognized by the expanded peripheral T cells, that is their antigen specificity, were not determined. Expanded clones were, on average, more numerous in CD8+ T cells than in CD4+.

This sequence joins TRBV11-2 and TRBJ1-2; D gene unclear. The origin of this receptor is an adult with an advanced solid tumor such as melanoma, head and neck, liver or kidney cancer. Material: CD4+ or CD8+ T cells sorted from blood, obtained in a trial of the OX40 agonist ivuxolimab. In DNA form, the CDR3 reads TGTGCCAGCAGCCGCTCAGATGGCTATGGCTACACCTTC. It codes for CASSRSDGYGYTF.